Listed below are T cell receptor beta chains from one sample, sequenced in a study of cytomegalovirus exposure and HLA in healthy donors. Sequencing was performed with immunoSEQ multiplex PCR; in TCRdb, only in-frame clones are kept and a portion is missing. The sample records some 150,000 clones, approximately 9% being singletons. Sequenced sample: PBMCs. Receptors originate from a woman aged 40 to 50 in good health and CMV-seropositive. The CDR3 runs from the conserved cysteine through the conserved F or W. Fields, in order: CDR3 length, D gene, J gene, V gene, clone size, CDR3 DNA, CDR3 protein. D genes are given only for firm matches. Size values are once, few and many counts, or a class for expanded clones, and some rows have none.

12 - TRBJ2-7 TRBV6-5 few TGTGCCAGCAGTTCGACTCAGGGAATAGTGTACTTC CASSSTQGIVYF
13 - TRBJ1-1 TRBV9 - TGTGCCAGCAGCGTCAGGGGAGACACTGAAGCTTTCTTT CASSVRGDTEAFF
13 TRBD2 TRBJ2-7 TRBV7-9 - TGTGCCAGCAGCTTAATGGGGGGGGGCGAGCAGTACTTC CASSLMGGGEQYF
13 - TRBJ2-7 TRBV6-1 - TGTGCCAGCAGTCGCGACTCCTACTACGAGCAGTACTTC CASSRDSYYEQYF
16 - TRBJ2-3 TRBV27 few TGTGCCAGCAGTCCCCTTCGGGGGATGAACACAGATACGCAGTATTTT CASSPLRGMNTDTQYF
15 - TRBJ1-2 TRBV5-1 - TGCGCCAGCAGCCCCCAACAGGGAGCTAACTATGGCTACACCTTC CASSPQQGANYGYTF
12 - TRBJ2-7 TRBV11-1 - TGTGCCAGCAGCACCCAGGGGAACGAGCAGTACTTC CASSTQGNEQYF
14 TRBD1 TRBJ1-5 TRBV6-1 few TGTGCCAGCACCAGGACAGGGGGGAATCAGCCCCAGCATTTT CASTRTGGNQPQHF
15 - TRBJ2-1 TRBV19 few TGTGCCAGTAGTAACCCTGCGGGGGCGGCTCGGGAGCAGTTCTTC CASSNPAGAAREQFF
17 TRBD1 TRBJ1-4 TRBV7-9 few TGTGCCAGCAGCTTAGGCAGCCAGGGGGGCAGTAATGAAAAACTGTTTTTT CASSLGSQGGSNEKLFF
13 - TRBJ2-5 TRBV2 - TGTGCCAGCAGTGATTACGGGGTACAGACCCAGTACTTC CASSDYGVQTQYF
13 TRBD2 TRBJ2-2 TRBV7-2 few TGTGCAAGCAGCGGGGGGGCCACCGGGGAGCTGTTTTTT CASSGGATGELFF
13 - TRBJ2-4 TRBV7-9 - TGTGCCAGCAGCTTCAGGGGCGAAAACATTCAGTACTTC CASSFRGENIQYF
14 - TRBJ1-2 TRBV6-6 few TGTGCCAGCAGTTACGCTACAGGCAACTATGGCTACACCTTC CASSYATGNYGYTF
14 - TRBJ1-5 TRBV7-8 few TGTGCCAGCAGCTTAGGGGGAGACAATCAGCCCCAGCATTTT CASSLGGDNQPQHF
14 - TRBJ1-2 TRBV19 few TGTGCCAGTAGTTCAAGGACTCGAAACTATGGCTACACCTTC CASSSRTRNYGYTF
15 - TRBJ2-3 TRBV5-1 - TGCGCCAGCAGCTTCCGCGGGGGCCCCACAGATACGCAGTATTTT CASSFRGGPTDTQYF
12 - TRBJ2-7 TRBV5-1 few TGCGCCAGCAGCTTGGGGGGACTCGAGCAGTACTTC CASSLGGLEQYF
15 TRBD1 TRBJ1-4 TRBV4-1 few TGCGCCAGCAGCCAAGAAAGGGACAGTTATGAAAAACTGTTTTTT CASSQERDSYEKLFF
16 - TRBJ2-2 TRBV5-6 few TGTGCCAGCAGCTTGTATAGGGGCTGGGACACCGGGGAGCTGTTTTTT CASSLYRGWDTGELFF
11 - TRBJ2-5 TRBV20-1 - TGCAGTGGAGGATATCAAGAGACCCAGTACTTC CSGGYQETQYF
14 TRBD2 TRBJ2-3 TRBV5-1 few TGCGCCAGCAGCTCGGGACTAGCGACAGATACGCAGTATTTT CASSSGLATDTQYF
13 - TRBJ2-5 TRBV10-3 few TGTGCCATCAGACAGGGTCGCTGGGAGACCCAGTACTTC CAIRQGRWETQYF
17 TRBD1 TRBJ2-6 TRBV19 few TGTGCCAGTAGTATTATGGACAGGGGTTCCGGGGCCAACGTCCTGACTTTC CASSIMDRGSGANVLTF
12 - TRBJ1-6 TRBV6-5 - TGTGCCAGCAGTGGAGGGGTATTGCCCCTCCACTTT CASSGGVLPLHF
14 - TRBJ1-1 TRBV18 - TGTGCCAGCTCATCGTACGAGACGGGCACTGAAGCTTTCTTT CASSSYETGTEAFF
15 TRBD2 TRBJ2-3 TRBV6-5 - TGTGCCAGCAGTTCATTAGCGGGGGGGCAAGATACGCAGTATTTT CASSSLAGGQDTQYF
15 TRBD2 TRBJ2-1 TRBV27 few TGTGCCAGCAGTTTCCGGGGGGTTCCCTACAATGAGCAGTTCTTC CASSFRGVPYNEQFF
12 - TRBJ1-5 TRBV7-9 few TGTGCCAGCAGCTTTGCAGATCAGCCCCAGCATTTT CASSFADQPQHF